This T cell receptor beta chain was retrieved from a study of OX40 agonist ivuxolimab in advanced cancers. Findings and caveats of the study: At 0.1 to 3.0 mg/kg and by week 6, CD4+ and CD8+ T cells in the blood had expanded clonally.

The CDR3 is 19 amino acids. CDR1 is SGHTA, CDR2 FQGNSA, per germline. Losses at the gene ends were 1 base for V and 6 bases for J; bases not matched to a gene: 16. This clone appeared once. Its specificity is not known. Data came from immunoSEQ multiplex PCR; TCRdb stores just in-frame clones and leaves some out. The data contain tens of thousands of clones, 88% of them singletons. This sequence was found in an adult with an advanced solid tumor such as melanoma, head and neck, liver or kidney cancer. The sequencing used CD4+ or CD8+ T cells sorted from blood, collected in a trial of the OX40 agonist ivuxolimab. The genes are TRBV7-2 and TRBJ2-7; 12 positions agree with TRBD2. DNA for the CDR3: TGTGCCAGCAGCTTAGACGGGGCTAGCGGGAGGGCGGGTGTATTCGAGCAGTACTTC. It yields the protein CASSLDGASGRAGVFEQYF. Based on the CDR3 plus reference TRBV7-2 and TRBJ2-7, the full variable domain is GAGVSQSPSNKVTEKGKDVELRCDPISGHTALYWYRQSLGQGLEFLIYFQGNSAPDKSGLPSDRFSAERTGGSVSTLTIQRTQQEDSAVYLCASSLDGASGRAGVFEQYFGPGTRLTVT.